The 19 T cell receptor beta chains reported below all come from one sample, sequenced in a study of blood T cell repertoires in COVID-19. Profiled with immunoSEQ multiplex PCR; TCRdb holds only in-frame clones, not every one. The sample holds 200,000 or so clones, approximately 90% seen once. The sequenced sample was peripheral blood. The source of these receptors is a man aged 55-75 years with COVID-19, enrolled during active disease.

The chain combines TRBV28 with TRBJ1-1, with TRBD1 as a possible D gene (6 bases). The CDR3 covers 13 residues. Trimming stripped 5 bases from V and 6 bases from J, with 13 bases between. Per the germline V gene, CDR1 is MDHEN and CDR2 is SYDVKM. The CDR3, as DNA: TGTGCCAGCAGTCCAGGGGTGGTTCCTGAAGCTTTCTTT. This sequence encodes CASSPGVVPEAFF.

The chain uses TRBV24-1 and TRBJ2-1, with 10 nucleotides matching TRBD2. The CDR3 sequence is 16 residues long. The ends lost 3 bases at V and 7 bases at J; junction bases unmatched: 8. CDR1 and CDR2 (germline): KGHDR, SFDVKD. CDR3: CATSDGVAGGWNEQFF. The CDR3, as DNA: TGTGCCACCAGTGATGGGGTAGCGGGGGGCTGGAATGAGCAGTTCTTC.

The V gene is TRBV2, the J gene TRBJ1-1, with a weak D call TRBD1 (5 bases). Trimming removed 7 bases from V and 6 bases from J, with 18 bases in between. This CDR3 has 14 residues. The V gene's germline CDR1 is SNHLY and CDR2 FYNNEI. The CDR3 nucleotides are TGTGCCAGCACCAAGGGGCAGGTTAGGGCTGAAGCTTTCTTT. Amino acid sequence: CASTKGQVRAEAFF.

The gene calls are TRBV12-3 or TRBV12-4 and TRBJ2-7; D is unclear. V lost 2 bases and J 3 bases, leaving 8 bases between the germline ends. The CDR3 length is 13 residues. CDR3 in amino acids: CASSLMRNYEQYF. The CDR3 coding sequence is TGTGCCAGCAGTTTAATGAGAAACTACGAGCAGTACTTC.

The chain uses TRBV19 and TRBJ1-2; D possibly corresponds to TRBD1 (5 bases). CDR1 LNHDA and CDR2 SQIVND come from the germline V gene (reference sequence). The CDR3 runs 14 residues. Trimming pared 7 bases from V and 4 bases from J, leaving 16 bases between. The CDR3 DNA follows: TGTGCCAGTAAGATGGGGGGTAGTGGCTATGGCTACACCTTC. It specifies CASKMGGSGYGYTF.

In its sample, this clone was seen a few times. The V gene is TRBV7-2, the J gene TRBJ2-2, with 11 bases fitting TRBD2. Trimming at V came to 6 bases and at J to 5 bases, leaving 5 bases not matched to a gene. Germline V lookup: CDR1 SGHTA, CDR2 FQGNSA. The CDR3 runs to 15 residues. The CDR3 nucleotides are TGTGCCAGCAGTATAGCGGGAGGGCCGACCGGGGAGCTGTTTTTT. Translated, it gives CASSIAGGPTGELFF. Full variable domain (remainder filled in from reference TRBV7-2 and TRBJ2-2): GAGVSQSPSNKVTEKGKDVELRCDPISGHTALYWYRQSLGQGLEFLIYFQGNSAPDKSGLPSDRFSAERTGGSVSTLTIQRTQQEDSAVYLCASSIAGGPTGELFFGEGSRLTVL.

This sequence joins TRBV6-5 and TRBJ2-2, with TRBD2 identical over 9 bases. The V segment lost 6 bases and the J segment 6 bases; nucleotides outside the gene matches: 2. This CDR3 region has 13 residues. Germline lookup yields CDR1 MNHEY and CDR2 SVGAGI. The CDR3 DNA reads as TGTGCCAGCAGGCGGGGGGGTCCCGGGGAGCTGTTTTTT. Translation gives CASRRGGPGELFF.

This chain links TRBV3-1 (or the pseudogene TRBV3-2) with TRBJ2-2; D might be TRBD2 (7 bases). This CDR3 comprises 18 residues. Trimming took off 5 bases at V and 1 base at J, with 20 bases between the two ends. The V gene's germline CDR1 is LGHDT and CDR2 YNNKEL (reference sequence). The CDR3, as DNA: TGTGCCAGCAGCTTGGGGGGGATCGAACAGGGGAACACCGGGGAGCTGTTTTTT. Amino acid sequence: CASSLGGIEQGNTGELFF.

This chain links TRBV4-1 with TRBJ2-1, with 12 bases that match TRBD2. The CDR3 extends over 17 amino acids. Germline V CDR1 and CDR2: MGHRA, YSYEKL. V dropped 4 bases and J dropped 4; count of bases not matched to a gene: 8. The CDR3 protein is CASSPRTSGVGYNEQFF. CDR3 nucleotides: TGCGCCAGCAGCCCAAGGACTAGCGGGGTGGGGTACAATGAGCAGTTCTTC.

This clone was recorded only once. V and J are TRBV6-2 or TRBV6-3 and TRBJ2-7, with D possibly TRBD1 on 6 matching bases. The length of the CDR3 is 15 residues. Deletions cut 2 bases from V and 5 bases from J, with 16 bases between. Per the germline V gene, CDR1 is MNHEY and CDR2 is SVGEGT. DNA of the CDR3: TGTGCCAGCAGTTACCCCTGGGGCAGGGGAGACGAGCAGTACTTC. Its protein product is CASSYPWGRGDEQYF.

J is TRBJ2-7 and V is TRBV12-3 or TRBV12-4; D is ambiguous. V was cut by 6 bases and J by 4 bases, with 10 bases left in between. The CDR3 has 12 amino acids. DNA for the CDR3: TGTGCCAGCAGCATTAGCCCTTACGAGCAGTACTTC. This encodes CASSISPYEQYF.

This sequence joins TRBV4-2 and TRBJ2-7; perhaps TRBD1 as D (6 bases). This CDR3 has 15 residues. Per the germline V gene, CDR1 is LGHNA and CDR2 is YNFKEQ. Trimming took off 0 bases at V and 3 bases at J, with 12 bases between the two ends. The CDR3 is CASSQDRQEYYEQYF. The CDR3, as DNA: TGTGCCAGCAGCCAAGATAGACAGGAATACTACGAGCAGTACTTC.

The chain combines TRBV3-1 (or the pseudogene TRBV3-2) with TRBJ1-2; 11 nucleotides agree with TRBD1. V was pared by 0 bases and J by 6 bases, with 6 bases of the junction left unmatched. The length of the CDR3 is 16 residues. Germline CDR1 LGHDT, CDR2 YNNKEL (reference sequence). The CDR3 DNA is TGTGCCAGCAGCCAAGATTGGACAGGGGGCCAGGATGGCTACACCTTC. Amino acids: CASSQDWTGGQDGYTF.

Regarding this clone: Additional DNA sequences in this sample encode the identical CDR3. The CDR3 DNA is TGCGCCAGCAGCTTGGGCGGGAACACTGAAGCTTTCTTT. Its protein is CASSLGGNTEAFF. The rearrangement joins TRBV5-1 to TRBJ1-1; D unresolved. This CDR3 has 13 residues. Germline V gene data show CDR1 as SGHRS and CDR2 as YFSETQ. Trimming took off 0 bases at V and 1 base at J, with 4 bases between the two ends.

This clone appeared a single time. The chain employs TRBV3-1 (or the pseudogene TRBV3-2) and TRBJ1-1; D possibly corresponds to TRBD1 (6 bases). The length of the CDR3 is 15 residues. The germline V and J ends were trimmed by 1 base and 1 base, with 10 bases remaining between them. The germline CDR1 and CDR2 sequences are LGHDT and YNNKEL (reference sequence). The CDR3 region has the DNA TGTGCCAGCAGCCAAGCTGGACAGCGGAACACTGAAGCTTTCTTT. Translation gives CASSQAGQRNTEAFF.

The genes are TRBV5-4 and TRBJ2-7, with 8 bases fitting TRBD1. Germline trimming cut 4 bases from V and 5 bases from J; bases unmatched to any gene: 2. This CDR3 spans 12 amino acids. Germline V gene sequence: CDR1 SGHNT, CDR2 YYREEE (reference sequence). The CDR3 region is CASSQDRDEQYF. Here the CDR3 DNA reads TGTGCCAGCAGCCAGGACAGGGACGAGCAGTACTTC.

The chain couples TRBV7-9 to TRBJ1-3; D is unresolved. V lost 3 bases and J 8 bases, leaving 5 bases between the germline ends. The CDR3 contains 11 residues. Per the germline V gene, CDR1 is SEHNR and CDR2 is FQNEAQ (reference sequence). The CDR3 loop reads CASSFSDTIYF. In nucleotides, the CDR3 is TGTGCCAGCAGCTTTTCGGACACCATATATTTT.

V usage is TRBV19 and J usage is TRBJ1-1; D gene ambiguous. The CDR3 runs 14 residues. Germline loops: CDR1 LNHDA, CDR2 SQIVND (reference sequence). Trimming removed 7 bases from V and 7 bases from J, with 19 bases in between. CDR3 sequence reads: CASTGGRDRGEAFF. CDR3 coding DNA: TGTGCCAGTACTGGAGGACGAGACCGGGGTGAAGCTTTCTTT.

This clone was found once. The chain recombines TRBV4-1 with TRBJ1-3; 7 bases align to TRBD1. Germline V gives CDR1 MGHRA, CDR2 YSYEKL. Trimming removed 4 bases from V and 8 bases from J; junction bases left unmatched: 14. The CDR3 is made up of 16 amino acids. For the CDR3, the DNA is TGCGCCAGCAGCCGGGAACCGGGACAGAGGGCGGACACCATATATTTT. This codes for CASSREPGQRADTIYF.